This paragraph reports one T cell receptor (beta chain). Its matching antigen is unknown. Method: immunoSEQ multiplex PCR; TCRdb's copy keeps in-frame clones and lacks some. The data contain around 85,000 clones, just over 85% of them singletons. These data belong to a study of T cell responses to AZD1222 COVID-19 vaccine. Study findings and constraints: Without day 14 samples, only post-peak T cell repertoires were studied. Vaccine-associated CD4 TCRs ranged over spike, dominating at 160-218 and 743-854. Increases in Spike-specific TCR breadth and depth were seen after two AZD1222 doses.

The germline gives CDR1 SNHLY, CDR2 FYNNEI. This CDR3 comprises 11 residues. Germline trimming cut 1 base from V and 9 bases from J; bases unmatched to any gene: 0. The source is an adult in good health. V gene TRBV2 combines with J gene TRBJ2-7; 7 bases align to TRBD2. This specimen consisted of peripheral blood, obtained on day 0 of AZD1222 vaccination. In nucleotides, the CDR3 is TGTGCCAGCAGTGAAGGGGAGGGGCAGTACTTC. Translated: CASSEGEGQYF. Complete variable domain (other parts from reference TRBV2 and TRBJ2-7): EPEVTQTPSHQVTQMGQEVILRCVPISNHLYFYWYRQILGQKVEFLVSFYNNEISEKSEIFDDQFSVERPDGSNFTLKIRSTKLEDSAMYFCASSEGEGQYFGPGTRLTVT.